A single T cell receptor (beta chain) is shown here with its context. The data belong to a study of blood T cell repertoires in COVID-19. Looking at the study overall: PBMCs, B-cell-depleted T cells, or T cells provided the cDNA or gDNA that made up the material.

The table came from immunoSEQ multiplex PCR; TCRdb's copy has only in-frame clones and leaves some out. There are tens of thousands of clones in the sample; roughly 87% occur only once, and about 2% lies in the top ten. Losses at the gene ends were 5 bases for V and 7 bases for J; bases not matched to a gene: 4. This CDR3 region has 14 residues. The germline V gene encodes CDR1 MNHEY and CDR2 SVGEGT. The sequence came from a man aged 50-59 years with acute or convalescent COVID-19. Sequencing used peripheral blood. The chain recombines TRBV6-2 or TRBV6-3 with TRBJ1-4; TRBD1 agrees at 10 bases. The CDR3 nucleotides read TGTGCCAGCAGTCGACAGGGGGCATCTGAAAAACTGTTTTTT. Translated: CASSRQGASEKLFF.